One sample yielded the 13 T cell receptor beta chains listed below, sequenced in a study of blood T cell repertoires in COVID-19 (dated by TCRdb to the early 2020s). Libraries came from the immunoSEQ multiplex PCR assay. TCRdb re-hosts the immuneACCESS table, in-frame sequences only. Its copies lack some clones; in the studies checked, an unresolved V gene accounts for under half of them, and the cause for the rest is not known. In all, the sample holds about 120,000 clones, and roughly four fifths of those were seen once. The ten biggest clones cover roughly 12% of the sample. Sequencing input: peripheral blood. Receptors were obtained from a human donor in a cohort sampled during active COVID-19.

The chain links TRBV11-3 to TRBJ2-7; D possibly corresponds to TRBD2 (5 bases). The CDR3 loop spans 15 amino acids. CDR1 is SGHNT and CDR2 is YENEEA in the germline V gene. With 1 base removed from V and 3 bases from J, the gap between germline ends came to 13 bases. The DNA of the CDR3 is TGTGCCAGCAGCTTAGGGACTCAGGCTAACTACGAGCAGTACTTC. The encoded protein is CASSLGTQANYEQYF.

The chain has TRBV2 and TRBJ1-4; 11 nucleotides line up with TRBD1. V trimming: 6 bases; J trimming: 6 bases; junction bases outside the gene matches: 12. The CDR3 contains 17 residues. Per the germline V gene, CDR1 is SNHLY and CDR2 is FYNNEI. In nucleotides, the CDR3 is TGTGCCAGCAGCAGCCGGGACAGGGGGGGCTATTATGAAAAACTGTTTTTT. Translated: CASSSRDRGGYYEKLFF.

Here the CDR3 reads CASSKGLRGRWDYGYTF. CDR3 nucleotides: TGTGCCAGCAGCAAGGGTTTGAGGGGGCGCTGGGACTATGGCTACACCTTC. The chain links TRBV7-8 to TRBJ1-2; 7 bases are a match to TRBD1. This CDR3 spans 17 amino acids. CDR1 and CDR2 from the germline V gene are SGHVS and FQNEAQ. The J segment lost 3 bases and the V segment lost 5 bases, leaving 15 bases of the junction unmatched.

This chain joins TRBV19 and TRBJ2-1, with 10 bases lining up with TRBD2. V trimming: 5 bases; J trimming: 5 bases; junction bases outside the gene matches: 6. The CDR3 is made up of 15 amino acids. From germline, CDR1 is LNHDA and CDR2 SQIVND (reference sequence). The CDR3 DNA reads as TGTGCCAGTAGTGTAGGGGGACTAGCGCACAATGAGCAGTTCTTC. It specifies CASSVGGLAHNEQFF.

This chain links TRBV5-1 with TRBJ1-2; 8 nucleotides align to TRBD1. Germline CDR1 SGHRS, CDR2 YFSETQ. The J segment lost 4 bases and the V segment lost 6 bases, leaving 11 bases of the junction unmatched. The CDR3 consists of 15 residues. CDR3 nucleotide sequence: TGCGCCAGCAAATTATCGACAGGGGCAAGCTATGGCTACACCTTC. Protein product: CASKLSTGASYGYTF. The full variable domain, with the rest looked up from reference TRBV5-1 and TRBJ1-2, is KAGVTQTPRYLIKTRGQQVTLSCSPISGHRSVSWYQQTPGQGLQFLFEYFSETQRNKGNFPGRFSGRQFSNSRSEMNVSTLELGDSALYLCASKLSTGASYGYTFGSGTRLTVV.

The chain is built from TRBV29-1 and TRBJ1-1, with no clear D. The CDR3 totals 13 residues. Germline CDR1 SQVTM, CDR2 ANQGSEA. Trimming stripped 3 bases from V and 1 base from J, with 9 bases between. The CDR3 bases are TGCAGCGTTGACCCCTCTACGAACACTGAAGCTTTCTTT. Translated, it gives CSVDPSTNTEAFF.

CDR3: CASSRGSQPQHF. Written as DNA, the CDR3 is TGTGCCAGTAGTCGCGGGTCTCAGCCCCAGCATTTT. This sequence joins TRBV19 and TRBJ1-5; no reliable D call. The V gene's germline CDR1 is LNHDA and CDR2 SQIVND (reference sequence). CDR3 length: 12 residues. Trimming pared 5 bases from V and 6 bases from J, leaving 8 bases between.

This chain uses TRBV24-1 with TRBJ2-1, with 7 positions matching TRBD1. CDR1 is KGHDR, CDR2 SFDVKD, per germline. With V trimmed by 5 bases and J by 0 bases, 6 bases remained unmatched. This CDR3 contains 16 residues. The CDR3 region has the DNA TGTGCCACCAGTGGACGGGACAGAATCTCCTACAATGAGCAGTTCTTC. It is translated as CATSGRDRISYNEQFF.

This clone was picked up one time. The chain carries TRBV19 and TRBJ2-7; 10 bases align to TRBD1. CDR3 length equals 16 residues. The V segment lost 4 bases and the J segment 5 bases; nucleotides outside the gene matches: 11. Germline V lookup: CDR1 LNHDA, CDR2 SQIVND (reference sequence). The CDR3 coding sequence is TGTGCCAGTAGTAGTAGACAGGGGGCGCCTCAGGACGAGCAGTACTTC. It codes for CASSSRQGAPQDEQYF.

A few counts support this clone. This rearrangement joins TRBV10-3 to TRBJ1-5; the D is unclear. V gave up 6 bases and J gave up 2 bases, with 14 bases separating them. The CDR3 length is 15 residues. The germline V gene has CDR1 ENHRY and CDR2 SYGVKD. CDR3: CAIRANGEGNQPQHF. CDR3 nucleotides: TGTGCCATCAGGGCTAACGGGGAGGGCAATCAGCCCCAGCATTTT.

The V gene is TRBV4-3, the J gene TRBJ2-5; 8 positions match TRBD2. This CDR3 region has 14 residues. With V trimmed by 4 bases and J by 3 bases, 4 bases remained unmatched. The germline gives CDR1 LGHNA, CDR2 YSLEER. The chain's CDR3 is CASSPTSDKETQYF. The CDR3 nucleotides read TGCGCCAGCAGCCCGACTAGCGACAAAGAGACCCAGTACTTC.

The chain is built from TRBV10-3 and TRBJ1-4; 7 nucleotides line up with TRBD1. In germline, CDR1 is ENHRY, CDR2 SYGVKD. The CDR3 covers 14 residues. The ends lost 3 bases at V and 7 bases at J; junction bases unmatched: 5. The CDR3 nucleotides are TGTGCCATCAGTGATAAGGGGGCTCTTGAAAAACTGTTTTTT. Translating it yields CAISDKGALEKLFF.

This rearrangement joins TRBV9 to TRBJ2-3; 9 positions agree with TRBD2. J lost 3 bases, V lost 10 bases, and 9 bases had no gene match. The CDR3 loop spans 14 amino acids. Germline-derived CDR1 and CDR2 are SGDLS and YYNGEE. The CDR3: CARGGGGTTDTQYF. The CDR3 coding sequence is TGTGCCCGCGGCGGGGGGGGGACGACAGATACGCAGTATTTT.